A selection of T cell receptor beta chains follows, all from one sample in a study of metastatic and nonmetastatic thyroid tumors. From the PCR reads, TCRdb re-called clones with MiXCR. This table holds 20,000 to 30,000 clones, over 10% found once. Specimen: blood. These receptors all come from a female donor with papillary thyroid cancer or a benign thyroid nodule (not recorded which). Some clones in this sample may be carry-over from other donors' samples. Both conserved end residues are part of each CDR3. Fields, in order: J gene, V gene, D gene, clone size, CDR3 DNA, CDR3 protein. The D gene is left open where the match is weak. Rows may omit the clone size; those that give it use once, few, many or a size class.

J gene: TRBJ1-1
V gene: TRBV20-1
D gene: NA
clone size: medium-sized
CDR3 DNA: TGCAGTGCCCAACAGGAGAACACTGAAGCTTTCTTT
CDR3 protein: CSAQQENTEAFF

J gene: TRBJ2-3
V gene: TRBV20-1
D gene: TRBD2
clone size: NA
CDR3 DNA: TGCAGTGCTACCTGGACTAGCGGAGGGATAGATATGCAGTATTTT
CDR3 protein: CSATWTSGGIDMQYF

J gene: TRBJ2-1
V gene: TRBV7-2
D gene: NA
clone size: NA
CDR3 DNA: TGTGCCAGCAGCTTAGCCGGACAGACCTACAATGAGCAGTTCTTC
CDR3 protein: CASSLAGQTYNEQFF

J gene: TRBJ2-3
V gene: TRBV28
D gene: TRBD2
clone size: many
CDR3 DNA: TGTGCCAGCAGTTCAACTAGCGGGGCCTCCACAGATACGCAGTATTTT
CDR3 protein: CASSSTSGASTDTQYF

J gene: TRBJ2-1
V gene: TRBV6-2/TRBV6-3
D gene: TRBD1
clone size: NA
CDR3 DNA: TGTGCCGGCAGTAAACCTTCGACAGGGAAATACAATGAGCAGTTCTTC
CDR3 protein: CAGSKPSTGKYNEQFF

J gene: TRBJ1-6
V gene: TRBV2
D gene: NA
clone size: many
CDR3 DNA: TGTGCGAAGGGCCAGGGATACGGTTCACCCCTCCACTTT
CDR3 protein: CAKGQGYGSPLHF

J gene: TRBJ2-5
V gene: TRBV2
D gene: TRBD2
clone size: many
CDR3 DNA: TGTGCCAGCAGTAAAGGACTAGCGGGATATGGGACCCAGTACTTC
CDR3 protein: CASSKGLAGYGTQYF

J gene: TRBJ2-7
V gene: TRBV6-6
D gene: TRBD1
clone size: many
CDR3 DNA: TGTGCCAGCAGTTACGGGGCGGGACAGGCCTACGAGCAGTACTTC
CDR3 protein: CASSYGAGQAYEQYF

J gene: TRBJ1-2
V gene: TRBV7-2
D gene: TRBD1
clone size: many
CDR3 DNA: TGTGCCAGCAGCCCTTCGGGGACAGGGGGCAATGGCTACACCTTC
CDR3 protein: CASSPSGTGGNGYTF

J gene: TRBJ2-1
V gene: TRBV18
D gene: TRBD2
clone size: many
CDR3 DNA: TGTGCCAGCTCGCCCACAAGCGGGACCTACAATGAGCAGTTCTTC
CDR3 protein: CASSPTSGTYNEQFF

J gene: TRBJ1-6
V gene: TRBV28
D gene: NA
clone size: NA
CDR3 DNA: TGTGCCAGCAGTAAAGGGGTTCGAAATTCACCCCTCCACTTT
CDR3 protein: CASSKGVRNSPLHF

J gene: TRBJ1-5
V gene: TRBV6-2/TRBV6-3
D gene: TRBD1
clone size: many
CDR3 DNA: TGTGCCAGCAGTTACTCGAGTGGGACAGGGGGCGGTCAGCCCCAGCATTTT
CDR3 protein: CASSYSSGTGGGQPQHF

J gene: TRBJ1-1
V gene: TRBV5-1
D gene: NA
clone size: once
CDR3 DNA: TGCTCCAGCAGCTTCCAAGTGAACACTGAAGCTTCCTTT
CDR3 protein: CSSSFQVNTEASF

J gene: TRBJ2-7
V gene: TRBV5-8
D gene: NA
clone size: many
CDR3 DNA: TGTGCCAGCAGCCGACAAATAGACGTCTACGAGCAGTACTTC
CDR3 protein: CASSRQIDVYEQYF

J gene: TRBJ2-7
V gene: TRBV4-2
D gene: NA
clone size: many
CDR3 DNA: TGTGCCAGCAGCCAAGATCAGACTCTCATCTCCTACGAGCAGTACTTC
CDR3 protein: CASSQDQTLISYEQYF

J gene: TRBJ2-1
V gene: TRBV19
D gene: TRBD2
clone size: many
CDR3 DNA: TGTGCCAGTAGTATTTGGGCGGGAGCCGGCAATGAGCAGTTCTTC
CDR3 protein: CASSIWAGAGNEQFF

J gene: TRBJ1-5
V gene: TRBV6-2/TRBV6-3
D gene: NA
clone size: NA
CDR3 DNA: TGTGCCAGCAGTTGTAGTCGGAATCAGCCCCAGCATTTT
CDR3 protein: CASSCSRNQPQHF

J gene: TRBJ1-5
V gene: TRBV6-1
D gene: TRBD1
clone size: many
CDR3 DNA: TGTGCCAGCCGACAGGGGATAGCGAGCAATCAGCCCCAGCATTTT
CDR3 protein: CASRQGIASNQPQHF

J gene: TRBJ2-2
V gene: TRBV12-3/TRBV12-4
D gene: NA
clone size: many
CDR3 DNA: TGTGCCAGCAGTTCGACAGGGGAGCTGTTTTTT
CDR3 protein: CASSSTGELFF